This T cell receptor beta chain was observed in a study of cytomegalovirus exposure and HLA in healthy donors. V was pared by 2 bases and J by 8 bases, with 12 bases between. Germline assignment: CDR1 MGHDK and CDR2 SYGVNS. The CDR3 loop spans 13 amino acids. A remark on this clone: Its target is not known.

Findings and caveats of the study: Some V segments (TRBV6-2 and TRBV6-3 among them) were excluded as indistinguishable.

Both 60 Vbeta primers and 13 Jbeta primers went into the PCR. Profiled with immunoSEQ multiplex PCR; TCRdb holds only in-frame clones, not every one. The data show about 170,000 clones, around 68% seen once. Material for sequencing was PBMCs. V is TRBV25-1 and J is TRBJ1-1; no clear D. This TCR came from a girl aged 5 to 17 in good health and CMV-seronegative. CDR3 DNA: TGTGCCAGCAGTGAAACGGGTTTCGGGGAAGCTTTCTTT. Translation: CASSETGFGEAFF.